These 2 T cell receptor beta chains were all obtained from the same sample, sequenced in a study of early stage breast cancer tumors. Measured with immunoSEQ multiplex PCR; TCRdb has only the in-frame clones, and not every one. The sample has about 25,000 clones, roughly two thirds seen once. Specimen: breast tumor tissue. These receptors were collected from a person aged 55 to 75 with breast cancer.

This sequence joins TRBV25-1 and TRBJ2-7; 10 bases are shared with TRBD1. CDR1 is MGHDK and CDR2 is SYGVNS in the germline V gene. This CDR3 spans 13 amino acids. V lost 8 bases to trimming and J lost 3 bases; unmatched junction nucleotides: 4. CDR3 residues: CASGGDRGYEQYF. The CDR3 DNA reads as TGTGCCAGCGGAGGGGACAGGGGCTACGAGCAGTACTTC.

The V call is TRBV19, the J call TRBJ2-3; 8 bases map to TRBD1. CDR1 is LNHDA and CDR2 is SQIVND in the germline V gene (reference sequence). This CDR3 region has 16 residues. Trimming cost V 5 bases and J 1 base; bases outside gene matches: 8. In nucleotides, the CDR3 is TGTGCCAGTAGTGCCCGACAGGGGTCAGGCACAGATACGCAGTATTTT. Translated: CASSARQGSGTDTQYF.